Sequencing of this T cell receptor (beta chain) was carried out in a study of CD8 T cells in Susac syndrome. V lost 5 bases, J lost 7 bases, and 15 bases lay in between. This CDR3 is 14 amino acids long. Germline-derived CDR1 and CDR2 are LNHDA and SQIVND (reference sequence). Roughly 0.45 to 1 ug RNA was reverse transcribed with random hexamers. Each CDR3 protein gets one entry after TCRdb re-called the immunoSEQ multiplex PCR reads with MiXCR. This sample has roughly 190,000 distinct CDR3 sequences, with 90% to 95% found just once. This receptor was obtained from a human donor in good health. Sequencing was carried out using CD4+ T cells from PBMCs. The rearrangement links TRBV19 to TRBJ1-5; no clear D. CDR3 residues: CASSLLGGRQPQHF. As DNA, the CDR3 is TGTGCCAGTAGTTTACTCGGAGGTAGACAGCCCCAGCATTTT.